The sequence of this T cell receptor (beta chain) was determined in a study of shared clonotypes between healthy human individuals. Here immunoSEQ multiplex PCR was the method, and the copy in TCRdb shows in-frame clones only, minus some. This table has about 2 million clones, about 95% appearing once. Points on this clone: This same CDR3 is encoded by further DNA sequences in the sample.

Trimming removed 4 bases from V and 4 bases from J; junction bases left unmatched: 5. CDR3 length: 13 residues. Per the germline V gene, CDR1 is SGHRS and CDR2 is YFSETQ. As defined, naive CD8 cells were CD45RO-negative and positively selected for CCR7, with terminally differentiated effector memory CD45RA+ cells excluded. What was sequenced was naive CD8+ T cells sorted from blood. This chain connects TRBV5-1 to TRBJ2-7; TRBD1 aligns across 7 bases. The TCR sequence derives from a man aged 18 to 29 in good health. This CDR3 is CASSLTGLYEQYF. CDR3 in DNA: TGCGCCAGCAGCCTGACAGGGCTATACGAGCAGTACTTC.